The clone carrying this T cell receptor (beta chain) turned up a few times. Its antigen is unidentified. The CDR3 loop spans 13 amino acids. Germline CDR1 is MNHNS and CDR2 is SASEGT. With 2 bases removed from V and 1 base from J, the gap between germline ends came to 6 bases. These data originate in a study of tumor-infiltrating lymphocytes in primary liver carcinoma. Overall study context: Patients' primary liver carcinoma was surgically resected.

Study observations and caveats: Blood trailed tumors significantly in top-250-clone fraction (p = 0.039).

RNA isolated from unsorted whole blood supplied the blood RNA, with germline DNA also extracted. None of the patients had received treatment, and all had chronic HBV infection. The authors made TCR beta cDNA from approximately 500 ng total RNA with a constant-region primer. Construction of TCR beta libraries relied on three successive nested multiplex PCR rounds employing slightly modified ARM-PCR. Primers for the first two PCR rounds were TRBV1-TRBV30 forward primers and a C-beta reverse primer (around 11 cycles per round). TCRdb re-analysed the multiplex PCR reads in MiXCR, keeping a single row per CDR3 protein. In the table there are around 330,000 distinct CDR3 sequences, approximately 60% of which are singletons.

The sample consisted of peripheral blood. This sequence originates from a man aged 40-49 years with primary liver carcinoma and hepatitis B virus infection. The V gene is TRBV6-1, the J gene TRBJ2-7, with D tentatively TRBD1 (5 bases). CDR3 bases: TGTGCCAGCAGTGAACAGGGATCCTACGAGCAGTACTTC. Encoded protein: CASSEQGSYEQYF.